Presented here are 9 T cell receptor beta chains from one specimen sequenced in a study of T cell responses to AZD1222 COVID-19 vaccine. The assay was immunoSEQ multiplex PCR, and TCRdb's table has in-frame clones only and misses some. The sample holds about 160,000 clones, approximately 88% seen once. The starting material was peripheral blood, obtained 28 days after the second AZD1222 dose. The receptors originated from an adult who received the AZD1222 COVID-19 vaccine.

This clone was counted at least ten times. This rearrangement joins TRBV6-1 to TRBJ2-3; 8 bases agree with TRBD2. The J segment lost 1 base and the V segment lost 4 bases, leaving 7 bases of the junction unmatched. Germline V gene data show CDR1 as MNHNS and CDR2 as SASEGT. This CDR3 region has 16 residues. DNA for the CDR3: TGTGCCAGCAGTGCCATACTAGCGGAGCGCACAGATACGCAGTATTTT. Translated, it gives CASSAILAERTDTQYF.

This chain connects TRBV18 to TRBJ1-2; D gene unclear. This CDR3 comprises 14 residues. Trimming pared 3 bases from V and 2 bases from J, leaving 10 bases between. Germline loops: CDR1 KGHSH, CDR2 LQKENI. CDR3 loop: CASSPPGPNYGYTF. The CDR3 DNA reads as TGTGCCAGCTCACCCCCCGGACCCAACTATGGCTACACCTTC.

The chain couples TRBV6-5 to TRBJ1-2, with D maybe TRBD1 (5 bases). CDR3 length: 15 residues. Trimming removed 3 bases at V and 0 bases at J, with 11 bases between. Germline V gives CDR1 MNHEY, CDR2 SVGAGI. CDR3 nucleotides: TGTGCCAGCAGTTATGGGGGAACTTCTAACTATGGCTACACCTTC. Its protein is CASSYGGTSNYGYTF.

The chain recombines TRBV13 with TRBJ2-7; 7 bases agree with TRBD2. The CDR3 contains 13 residues. Germline CDR1 and CDR2: PRHDT and FYEKMQ (reference sequence). Trimming at V came to 5 bases and at J to 7 bases, leaving 8 bases not matched to a gene. CDR3: CASSPPAGGEQYF. The CDR3 region has the DNA TGTGCCAGCAGCCCCCCCGCCGGGGGGGAGCAGTACTTC.

This clone has only a few counts. V usage is TRBV30 and J usage is TRBJ2-4; 7 nucleotides line up with TRBD2. Germline V CDR1 and CDR2: GTSNPN, SVGIG (reference sequence). The CDR3 contains 11 residues. The ends lost 4 bases at V and 12 bases at J; junction bases unmatched: 6. DNA for the CDR3: TGTGCCTGGACCTGGGGGGGAAATCAGTACTTC. It is translated as CAWTWGGNQYF.

The chain is built from TRBV11-3 and TRBJ2-3; 7 nucleotides agree with TRBD1. With 0 bases clipped from V and 9 bases from J, the junction kept 6 bases outside the gene matches. The CDR3 is 14 amino acids. From germline, CDR1 is SGHNT and CDR2 YENEEA. CDR3 coding DNA: TGTGCCAGCAGCTTAGACGGTTTAGGGGGCACGCAGTATTTT. Its translation: CASSLDGLGGTQYF.

This chain links TRBV19 with TRBJ1-1, with a tentative D call TRBD1 (6 bases). Trimming pared 3 bases from V and 1 base from J, leaving 6 bases between. The CDR3 consists of 13 residues. Germline V gene data show CDR1 as LNHDA and CDR2 as SQIVND (reference sequence). The CDR3 DNA reads as TGTGCCAGTAGTATGGGACAGAACACTGAAGCTTTCTTT. It encodes CASSMGQNTEAFF.

The chain combines TRBV3-1 (or the pseudogene TRBV3-2) with TRBJ1-3; the D is unclear. Between the trimmed V and J ends, which lost 9 bases and 0 bases, there was a span of 9 bases. This CDR3 spans 13 amino acids. Germline V lookup: CDR1 LGHDT, CDR2 YNNKEL (reference sequence). CDR3 in DNA: TGTGCCAGTGTAGCTCCCTCTGGAAACACCATATATTTT. It specifies CASVAPSGNTIYF.

The chain links TRBV4-3 to TRBJ1-6, with 8 nucleotides matching TRBD1. Trimming at V came to 5 bases and at J to 7 bases, leaving 4 bases not matched to a gene. The CDR3 runs to 14 residues. Germline CDR1 LGHNA, CDR2 YSLEER. The CDR3: CASSSRTGNSPLHF. The CDR3 nucleotides are TGCGCCAGCAGCTCCCGGACAGGGAATTCACCCCTCCACTTT.